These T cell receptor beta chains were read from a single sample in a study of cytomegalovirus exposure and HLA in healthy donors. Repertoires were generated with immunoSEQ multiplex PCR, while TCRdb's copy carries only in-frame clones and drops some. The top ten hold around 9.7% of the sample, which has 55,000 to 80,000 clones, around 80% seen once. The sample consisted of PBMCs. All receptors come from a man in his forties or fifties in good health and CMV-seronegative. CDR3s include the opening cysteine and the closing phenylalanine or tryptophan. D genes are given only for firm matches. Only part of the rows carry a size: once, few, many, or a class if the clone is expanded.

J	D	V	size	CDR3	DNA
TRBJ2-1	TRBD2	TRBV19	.	CASSIGTSGYNEQFF	TGTGCCAGTAGTATCGGGACTAGCGGCTACAATGAGCAGTTCTTC
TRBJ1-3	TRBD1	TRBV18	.	CASSPLWRTGGLQVSGNTIYF	TGTGCCAGCTCACCCCTGTGGCGGACAGGGGGCCTCCAGGTCTCTGGAAACACCATATATTTT
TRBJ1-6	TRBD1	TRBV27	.	CASSFNRGGRSSYNSPLHF	TGTGCCAGCAGTTTTAACAGGGGGGGTAGGAGCTCCTATAATTCACCCCTCCACTTT
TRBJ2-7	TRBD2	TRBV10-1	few	CASSELSGGGDEQYF	TGCGCCAGCAGTGAGCTAAGCGGGGGAGGCGACGAGCAGTACTTC
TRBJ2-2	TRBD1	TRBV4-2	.	CASSQDGTGYGELFF	TGTGCCAGCAGCCAAGATGGGACAGGGTACGGGGAGCTGTTTTTT
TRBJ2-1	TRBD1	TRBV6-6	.	CASSNTGGIYNEQFF	TGTGCCAGCAGTAATACAGGGGGCATTTACAATGAGCAGTTCTTC
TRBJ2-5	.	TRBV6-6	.	CASSQPGRLQETQYF	TGTGCCAGCAGCCAACCGGGGAGACTCCAAGAGACCCAGTACTTC
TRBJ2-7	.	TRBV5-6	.	CASSLVGTGSYEQYF	TGTGCCAGCAGCTTGGTCGGTACGGGTTCCTACGAGCAGTACTTC
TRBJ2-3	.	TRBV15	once	CATSRDHGTQYF	TGTGCCACCAGCAGAGATCACGGTACGCAGTATTTT
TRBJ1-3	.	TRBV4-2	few	CASSNPGGSGNTIYF	TGTGCCAGCAGCAATCCGGGGGGCTCTGGAAACACCATATATTTT
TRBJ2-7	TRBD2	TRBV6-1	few	CASSERWGGNYEQYF	TGTGCCAGCAGTGAAAGGTGGGGGGGTAACTACGAGCAGTACTTC
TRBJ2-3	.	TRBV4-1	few	CASSQRSGTDTQYF	TGCGCCAGCAGCCAGAGGAGCGGCACAGATACGCAGTATTTT
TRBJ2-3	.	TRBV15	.	CATSRLPGSTTDTQYF	TGTGCCACCAGCCGCCTCCCAGGATCGACCACAGATACGCAGTATTTT
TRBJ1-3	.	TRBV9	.	CASSPEGAGNTIYF	TGCGCCAGCAGCCCAGAAGGGGCTGGAAACACCATATATTTT
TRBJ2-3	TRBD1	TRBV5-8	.	CASSLTGGHTDTQYF	TGTGCCAGCAGCTTAACAGGGGGCCACACAGATACGCAGTATTTT
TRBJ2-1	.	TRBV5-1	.	CASSSVTRFGYNEQFF	TGCGCCAGCAGCTCAGTAACTAGATTTGGGTACAATGAGCAGTTCTTC
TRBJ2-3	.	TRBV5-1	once	CASSVTRTDTQYF	TGCGCCAGCAGCGTGACTCGCACAGATACGCAGTATTTT
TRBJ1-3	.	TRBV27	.	CASSLSMGHSGNTIYF	TGTGCCAGCAGTTTATCGATGGGGCACTCTGGAAACACCATATATTTT
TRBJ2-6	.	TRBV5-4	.	CASSLYSGANVLTF	TGTGCCAGCAGCTTATACTCTGGGGCCAACGTCCTGACTTTC
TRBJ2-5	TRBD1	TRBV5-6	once	CASSRGTGKETQYF	TGTGCCAGCAGCCGCGGGACAGGTAAAGAGACCCAGTACTTC
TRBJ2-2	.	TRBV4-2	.	CASSQGGVAGSNTGELFF	TGTGCCAGCAGCCAAGGGGGGGTCGCGGGATCGAACACCGGGGAGCTGTTTTTT
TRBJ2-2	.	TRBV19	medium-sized	CASSTLTETGELFF	TGTGCCAGTAGCACTTTGACAGAGACCGGGGAGCTGTTTTTT
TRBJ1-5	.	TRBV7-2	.	CASSSRGQKNQPQHF	TGTGCCAGCAGCTCGCGGGGCCAGAAAAATCAGCCCCAGCATTTT
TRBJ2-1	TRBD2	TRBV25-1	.	CASSGVRGRGANEQFF	TGTGCCAGCAGTGGGGTTCGGGGGCGGGGGGCGAATGAGCAGTTCTTC